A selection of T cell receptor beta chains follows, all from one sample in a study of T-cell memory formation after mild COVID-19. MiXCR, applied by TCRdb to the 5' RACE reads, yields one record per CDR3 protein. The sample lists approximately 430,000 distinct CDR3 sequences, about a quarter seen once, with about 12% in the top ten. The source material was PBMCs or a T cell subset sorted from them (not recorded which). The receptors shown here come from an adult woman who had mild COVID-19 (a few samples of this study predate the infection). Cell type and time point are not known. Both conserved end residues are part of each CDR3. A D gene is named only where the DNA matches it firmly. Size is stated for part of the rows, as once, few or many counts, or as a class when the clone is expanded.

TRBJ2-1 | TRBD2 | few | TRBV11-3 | CASTVTSGPNNEQFF | TGTGCCAGCACCGTGACTAGCGGGCCTAACAATGAGCAGTTCTTC
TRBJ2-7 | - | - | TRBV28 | CATAIGSYEQYF | TGTGCCACCGCGATAGGTTCCTACGAGCAGTACTTC
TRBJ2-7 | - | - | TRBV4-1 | CASSHSRGADRSYEQYF | TGCGCCAGCAGTCATTCAAGAGGGGCTGACAGGAGTTACGAGCAGTACTTC
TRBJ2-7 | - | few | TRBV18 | CASSRAGPGEQYF | TGTGCCAGCTCTCGAGCTGGTCCGGGCGAGCAGTACTTC
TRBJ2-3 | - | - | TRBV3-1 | CASSQDPGARTDTQYF | TGTGCCAGCAGCCAAGATCCGGGGGCCCGCACAGATACGCAGTATTTT
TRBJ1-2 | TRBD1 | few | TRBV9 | CASSVAPLQTGEGYTF | TGTGCCAGCAGCGTAGCCCCTCTCCAGACAGGGGAAGGCTACACCTTC
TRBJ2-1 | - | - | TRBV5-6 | CASSLGRTEQFF | TGTGCCAGCAGCTTGGGAAGGACTGAGCAGTTCTTC
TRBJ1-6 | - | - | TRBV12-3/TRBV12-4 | CASSFGQMSLHF | TGTGCCAGCAGTTTTGGGCAGATGAGCCTCCACTTT
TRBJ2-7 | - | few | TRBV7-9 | CASSFQTWEQYF | TGTGCCAGCAGCTTCCAAACGTGGGAGCAGTACTTC
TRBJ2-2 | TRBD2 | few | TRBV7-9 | CASRTSGKSGELFF | TGTGCCAGCAGAACTAGCGGGAAGTCCGGGGAGCTGTTTTTT
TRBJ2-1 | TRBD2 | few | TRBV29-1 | CSLSQAGDTYNEQFF | TGCAGCTTGTCACAAGCGGGGGACACCTACAATGAGCAGTTCTTC
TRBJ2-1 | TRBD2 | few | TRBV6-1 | CASSGGGGSYNEQFF | TGTGCCAGCAGTGGCGGGGGGGGCTCCTACAATGAGCAGTTCTTC
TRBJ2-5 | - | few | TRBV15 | CATSSWGPLETQYF | TGTGCCACCAGCAGCTGGGGACCCTTGGAGACCCAGTACTTC
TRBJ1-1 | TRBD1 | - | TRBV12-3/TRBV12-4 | CASSFWTGGSNTEAFF | TGTGCCAGCAGTTTTTGGACAGGGGGCTCGAACACTGAAGCTTTCTTT
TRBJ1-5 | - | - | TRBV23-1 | CASSQSGQINQPQHF | TGCGCCAGCAGTCAATCGGGCCAGATCAATCAGCCCCAGCATTTT
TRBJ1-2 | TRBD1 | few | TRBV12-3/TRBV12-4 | CASSSDRGGYTF | TGTGCCAGCAGTTCAGACAGGGGCGGCTACACCTTC
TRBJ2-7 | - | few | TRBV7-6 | CASTPLSGAYEQYF | TGTGCCAGCACCCCTTTATCAGGCGCCTACGAGCAGTACTTC
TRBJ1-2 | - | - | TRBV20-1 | CSARDSPQDYGYTF | TGCAGTGCTAGAGATTCCCCCCAGGACTATGGCTACACCTTC
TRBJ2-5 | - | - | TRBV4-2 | CASSQAGQPETQYF | TGTGCCAGCAGCCAAGCTGGTCAGCCGGAGACCCAGTACTTC
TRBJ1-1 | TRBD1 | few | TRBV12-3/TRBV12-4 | CASSYRQGMNTEAFF | TGTGCCAGCAGTTACCGACAGGGGATGAACACTGAAGCTTTCTTT
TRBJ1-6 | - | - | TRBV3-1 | CASSRTSSSSPLHF | TGTGCCAGCTCACGGACAAGCTCATCCTCACCCCTCCACTTT
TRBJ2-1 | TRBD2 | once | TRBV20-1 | CSAGTSGIDEQFF | TGCAGTGCTGGGACTAGCGGGATAGATGAGCAGTTCTTC
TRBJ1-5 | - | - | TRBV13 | CASTRGGGNQPQHF | TGTGCCAGCACCAGGGGAGGGGGCAATCAGCCCCAGCATTTT
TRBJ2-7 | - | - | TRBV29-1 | CSVEDPKGSSYEQYF | TGCAGCGTTGAAGATCCCAAGGGAAGCTCCTACGAGCAGTACTTC
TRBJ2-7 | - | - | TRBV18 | CASSPRDSNYEQYF | TGTGCCAGCTCACCCCGGGACTCAAACTACGAGCAGTACTTC
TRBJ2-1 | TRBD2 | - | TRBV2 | CASSRRGLAGGNF | TGTGCCAGCAGTCGGCGGGGACTAGCGGGGGGGAACTTC
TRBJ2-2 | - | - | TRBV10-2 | CASSGRVNTGELFF | TGCGCCAGCAGTGGCAGGGTAAACACCGGGGAGCTGTTTTTT
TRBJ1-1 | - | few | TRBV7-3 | CASSLGGPATEAFF | TGTGCCAGCAGCTTAGGGGGACCGGCAACTGAAGCTTTCTTT
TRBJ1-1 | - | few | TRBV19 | CASNPGAGMNTEAFF | TGTGCCAGTAACCCGGGAGCCGGCATGAACACTGAAGCTTTCTTT
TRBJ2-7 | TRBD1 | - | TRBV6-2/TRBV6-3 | CASSSLVIRDSSTGEQYF | TGTGCCAGCAGTTCTCTCGTCATCCGGGACAGCTCAACGGGAGAGCAGTACTTC
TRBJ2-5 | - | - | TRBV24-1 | CATSDEETQYF | TGTGCCACCAGTGATGAAGAGACCCAGTACTTC
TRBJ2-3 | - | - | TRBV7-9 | CASSYAGQSTDTQYF | TGTGCCAGCAGCTACGCGGGACAATCCACAGATACGCAGTATTTT
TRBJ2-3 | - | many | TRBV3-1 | CASSGAGGSDTQYF | TGTGCCAGCAGCGGGGCAGGAGGATCAGATACGCAGTATTTT
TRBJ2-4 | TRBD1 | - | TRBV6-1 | CASTLRVTGVNIQYF | TGTGCCAGCACACTCCGGGTGACAGGGGTAAACATTCAGTACTTC
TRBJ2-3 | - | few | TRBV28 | CASSPEGEISTDTQYF | TGTGCCAGCAGTCCCGAAGGTGAGATCAGCACAGATACGCAGTATTTT
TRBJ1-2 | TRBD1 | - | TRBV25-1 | CASRTGNGYTF | TGTGCCAGCCGGACAGGGAATGGCTACACCTTC
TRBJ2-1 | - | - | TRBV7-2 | CASSLGQIFTDEQFF | TGTGCCAGCAGCTTAGGTCAGATATTTACCGATGAGCAGTTCTTC
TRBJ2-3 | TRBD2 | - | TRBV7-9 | CASSLALAGRTDTQYF | TGTGCCAGCAGCTTAGCACTAGCGGGGAGAACAGATACGCAGTATTTT
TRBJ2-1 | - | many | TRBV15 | CATSRDKPGRGEQFF | TGTGCCACCAGCAGAGATAAACCCGGGCGGGGTGAGCAGTTCTTC
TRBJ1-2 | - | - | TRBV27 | CASSLYPPGGPPGDGYTF | TGTGCCAGCAGTTTATATCCCCCCGGGGGACCGCCGGGCGATGGCTACACCTTC
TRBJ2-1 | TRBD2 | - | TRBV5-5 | CASSLAGGIEQFF | TGTGCCAGCAGCTTGGCGGGAGGGATTGAGCAGTTCTTC
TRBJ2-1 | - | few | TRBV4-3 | CASSQGTASYNEQFF | TGCGCCAGCAGCCAAGGGACTGCTTCCTACAATGAGCAGTTCTTC
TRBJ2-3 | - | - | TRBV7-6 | CASSRGGRSTQYF | TGTGCCAGCAGCCGAGGTGGGAGATCCACGCAGTATTTT
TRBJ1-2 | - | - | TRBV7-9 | CASSPPVGAGSVDGYTF | TGTGCCAGCAGTCCCCCCGTTGGGGCAGGGAGTGTCGATGGCTACACCTTC
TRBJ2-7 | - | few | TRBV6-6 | CASSSGDRQEQYF | TGTGCCAGCAGTTCCGGGGACCGCCAAGAGCAGTACTTC
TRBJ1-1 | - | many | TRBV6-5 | CASRTQAQLFRAFF | TGTGCCAGCAGAACCCAGGCGCAATTGTTTAGGGCTTTCTTT
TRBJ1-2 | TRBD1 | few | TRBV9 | CASSVKDRAYSNYGYTF | TGTGCCAGCAGCGTAAAAGACAGGGCTTATTCTAACTATGGCTACACCTTC
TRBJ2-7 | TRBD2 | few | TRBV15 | CATSREAGVASYEQYF | TGTGCCACCAGCAGAGAGGCGGGGGTTGCTTCCTACGAGCAGTACTTC
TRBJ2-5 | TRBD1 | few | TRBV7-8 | CASSRRQGEGETQYF | TGTGCCAGCAGCCGACGACAGGGGGAGGGAGAGACCCAGTACTTC
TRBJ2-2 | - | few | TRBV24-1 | CATSSRYTGELFF | TGTGCCACCAGTAGTAGGTACACCGGGGAGCTGTTTTTT
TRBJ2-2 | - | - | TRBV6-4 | CASTAGENTGELFF | TGTGCCAGCACCGCAGGGGAGAACACCGGGGAGCTGTTTTTT
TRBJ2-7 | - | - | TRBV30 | CAWNNGRGRGEQYF | TGTGCCTGGAATAACGGCAGAGGACGTGGAGAGCAGTACTTC
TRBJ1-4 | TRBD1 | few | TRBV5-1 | CASSLSTGGGEKLFF | TGCGCCAGCAGCTTATCGACAGGGGGCGGTGAAAAACTGTTTTTT
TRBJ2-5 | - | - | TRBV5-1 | CASSSLSLQETQYF | TGCGCCAGCAGCTCTTTGTCCCTTCAAGAGACCCAGTACTTC
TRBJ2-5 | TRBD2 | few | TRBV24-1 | CATSDPTGAGGPLETQYF | TGTGCCACCAGTGATCCCACCGGAGCGGGAGGGCCTCTGGAGACCCAGTACTTC
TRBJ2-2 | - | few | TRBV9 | CASRTGSGELFF | TGTGCCAGCAGAACAGGATCCGGGGAGCTGTTTTTT
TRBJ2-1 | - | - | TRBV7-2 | CASSLQDGVSPFF | TGTGCCAGCAGCTTACAGGACGGAGTAAGTCCGTTCTTC
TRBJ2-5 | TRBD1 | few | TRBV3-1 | CASSHPGQQETQYF | TGTGCCAGCAGCCACCCGGGACAGCAAGAGACCCAGTACTTC